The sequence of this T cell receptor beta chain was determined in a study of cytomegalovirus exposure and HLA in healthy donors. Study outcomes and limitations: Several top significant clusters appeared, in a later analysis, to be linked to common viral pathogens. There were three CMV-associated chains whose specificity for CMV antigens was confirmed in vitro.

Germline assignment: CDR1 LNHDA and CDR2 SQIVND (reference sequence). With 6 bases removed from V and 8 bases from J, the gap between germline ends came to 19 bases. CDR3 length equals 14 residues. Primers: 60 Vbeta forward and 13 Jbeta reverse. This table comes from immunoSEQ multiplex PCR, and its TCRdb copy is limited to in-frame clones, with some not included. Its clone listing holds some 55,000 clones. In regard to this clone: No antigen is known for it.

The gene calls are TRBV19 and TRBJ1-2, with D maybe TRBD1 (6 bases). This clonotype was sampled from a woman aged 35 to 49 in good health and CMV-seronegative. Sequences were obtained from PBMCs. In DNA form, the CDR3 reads TGTGCCAGTAGCCTTTCGGACAGTCGGGGAGGCTACACCTTC. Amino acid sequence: CASSLSDSRGGYTF.